Listed here are 16 T cell receptor beta chains from one sample, sequenced in a study of blood T cell repertoires in COVID-19. Only in-frame clones appear in the TCRdb table, and some are missing; sequencing was by immunoSEQ multiplex PCR. The table shows under 250,000 clones, with 81% occurring only once. The sequenced sample consisted of peripheral blood. Source of these receptors: a woman aged 80 or over with acute or convalescent COVID-19.

This chain connects TRBV6-5 to TRBJ2-2, with 8 bases lining up with TRBD2. V trimming: 10 bases; J trimming: 0 bases; junction bases outside the gene matches: 7. Germline V lookup: CDR1 MNHEY, CDR2 SVGAGI. CDR3 length: 15 residues. The CDR3: CAISGGASNTGELFF. The CDR3 DNA is TGTGCCATCTCCGGGGGGGCGTCGAACACCGGGGAGCTGTTTTTT.

The gene calls are TRBV19 and TRBJ2-5, with 8 bases matching TRBD2. The CDR3 has 15 residues. With 4 bases clipped from V and 0 bases from J, the junction kept 4 bases outside the gene matches. Germline loops: CDR1 LNHDA, CDR2 SQIVND (reference sequence). CDR3: CASSKQRGNQETQYF. The DNA for the CDR3 is TGTGCCAGTAGTAAGCAGCGGGGGAACCAAGAGACCCAGTACTTC.

V gene TRBV30 combines with J gene TRBJ1-5; D unresolved. The CDR3 has 14 amino acids. The V gene's germline CDR1 is GTSNPN and CDR2 SVGIG (reference sequence). Trimming shortened V by 0 bases and J by 2 bases, and 8 bases separated the two germline ends. The chain's CDR3 is CAWSVNFGNQPQHF. CDR3 coding DNA: TGTGCCTGGAGTGTAAACTTTGGCAATCAGCCCCAGCATTTT.

This chain connects TRBV3-1 (or the pseudogene TRBV3-2) to TRBJ2-7, with 10 bases that match TRBD1. V lost 3 bases and J lost 3; bases outside the gene matches: 8. In germline, CDR1 is LGHDT, CDR2 YNNKEL (reference sequence). The CDR3 has 16 amino acids. CDR3 sequence (DNA): TGTGCCAGCAGCCATTTAAGGGACAGGGGAAGCTACGAGCAGTACTTC. It codes for CASSHLRDRGSYEQYF.

V and J are TRBV5-8 and TRBJ2-7; perhaps TRBD2 as D (5 bases). Germline V lookup: CDR1 SGHTS, CDR2 YDEGEE. This CDR3 comprises 14 residues. V lost 4 bases to trimming and J lost 2 bases, with 13 bases between them. CDR3 sequence (DNA): TGTGCCAGCAGCCCCTCGGGGTATCCCTACGAGCAGTACTTC. Encoded protein: CASSPSGYPYEQYF.

The chain recombines TRBV7-9 with TRBJ2-7; possible D gene TRBD1, 5 bases. CDR1 SEHNR and CDR2 FQNEAQ come from the germline V gene (reference sequence). With 0 bases removed from V and 6 bases from J, the gap between germline ends came to 15 bases. This CDR3 region has 15 residues. In DNA form, the CDR3 reads TGTGCCAGCAGCTTAGCGCTAAGAGCAGGGCCCGAGCAGTACTTC. Its protein product is CASSLALRAGPEQYF.

This chain uses TRBV3-1 (or the pseudogene TRBV3-2) with TRBJ1-6; D might be TRBD1 (6 bases). Looked up from germline, CDR1 is LGHDT and CDR2 is YNNKEL (reference sequence). Trimming pared 10 bases from V and 13 bases from J, leaving 20 bases between. The CDR3 spans 13 residues. In DNA, the CDR3 is TGTGCCATCGGCCCTGGAACCAGGGGTCCCCTCCACTTT. This codes for CAIGPGTRGPLHF.

As concerns this clone: Other DNA sequences of this sample code for an identical CDR3. The chain joins TRBV29-1 to TRBJ1-1; D remains ambiguous. The CDR3 length is 12 residues. Trimming stripped 0 bases from V and 8 bases from J, with 10 bases between. The germline V gene encodes CDR1 SQVTM and CDR2 ANQGSEA. CDR3 coding DNA: TGCAGCGTTGAAGATCCGGGTAGCGAAGCTTTCTTT. Protein: CSVEDPGSEAFF.

In nucleotides, the CDR3 is TGTGCCAGCAGTCTTAATATCAGGGGGCGCTCCCTCTACGAGCAGTACTTC. It codes for CASSLNIRGRSLYEQYF. V usage is TRBV28 and J usage is TRBJ2-7, with 8 bases aligning to TRBD1. CDR1 is MDHEN, CDR2 SYDVKM, per germline. The CDR3 runs to 17 residues. V shed 5 bases, J shed 3 bases, and the junction held 15 bases outside the gene matches.

The chain combines TRBV7-8 with TRBJ2-7; TRBD2 matches at 9 bases. In germline, CDR1 is SGHVS, CDR2 FQNEAQ. The CDR3 sequence is 17 residues long. With 3 bases clipped from V and 2 bases from J, the junction kept 11 bases outside the gene matches. CDR3 region: CASSFGTSRRAAYEQYF. The CDR3 nucleotides are TGTGCCAGCAGCTTTGGGACTAGCCGACGGGCCGCCTACGAGCAGTACTTC.

CDR3 sequence: CASSMDLVQGNSDTQYF. The CDR3 region has the DNA TGTGCCAGCAGCATGGACCTGGTACAGGGTAATTCAGATACGCAGTATTTT. This chain links TRBV28 with TRBJ2-3; D is perhaps TRBD1 (6 bases). The germline V gene encodes CDR1 MDHEN and CDR2 SYDVKM. V dropped 6 bases and J dropped 4 bases, with 23 bases sitting between them. The CDR3 consists of 17 residues. Full variable domain (rest looked up from reference TRBV28 and TRBJ2-3): DVKVTQSSRYLVKRTGEKVFLECVQDMDHENMFWYRQDPGLGLRLIYFSYDVKMKEKGDIPEGYSVSREKKERFSLILESASTNQTSMYLCASSMDLVQGNSDTQYFGPGTRLTVL.

The table lists this clone with a few counts. The chain has TRBV6-1 and TRBJ1-1; D may be TRBD1 (5 bases). Trimming pared 2 bases from V and 11 bases from J, leaving 18 bases between. CDR1 and CDR2 from the germline V gene are MNHNS and SASEGT. The CDR3 contains 14 residues. CDR3 residues: CASSEKGLSDVAFF. The CDR3, as DNA: TGTGCCAGCAGTGAAAAGGGACTCTCGGACGTGGCTTTCTTT.

The chain uses TRBV9 and TRBJ2-1, with D unresolved. Between the trimmed V and J ends, which lost 0 bases and 7 bases, there was a span of 14 bases. The CDR3 is 15 amino acids. Germline CDR1 reads SGDLS; CDR2 reads YYNGEE. CDR3 residues: CASSVVSTAGNEQFF. The CDR3 DNA reads TGTGCCAGCAGCGTAGTATCCACGGCCGGGAATGAGCAGTTCTTC.

The CDR3 protein is CAISESLSGSWQETQYF. The DNA for the CDR3 is TGTGCCATCAGTGAGTCGTTGAGCGGGAGTTGGCAAGAGACCCAGTACTTC. The V call is TRBV10-3, the J call TRBJ2-5; 8 bases are a match to TRBD2. CDR1 ENHRY and CDR2 SYGVKD come from the germline V gene. This CDR3 region has 17 residues. V was pared by 0 bases and J by 2 bases, with 8 bases of the junction left unmatched.

V gene TRBV19 combines with J gene TRBJ1-2; D call uncertain. From germline, CDR1 is LNHDA and CDR2 SQIVND (reference sequence). The V end was cut by 5 bases, the J end by 0 bases, with 10 bases between. The CDR3 loop spans 14 amino acids. In DNA, the CDR3 is TGTGCCAGTAGTGGTAACAGACCTAACTATGGCTACACCTTC. Encoded protein: CASSGNRPNYGYTF. The variable domain in full, completed from reference TRBV19 and TRBJ1-2, reads DGGITQSPKYLFRKEGQNVTLSCEQNLNHDAMYWYRQDPGQGLRLIYYSQIVNDFQKGDIAEGYSVSREKKESFPLTVTSAQKNPTAFYLCASSGNRPNYGYTFGSGTRLTVV.

This clone came up a few times. The V and J genes are TRBV3-1 (or the pseudogene TRBV3-2) and TRBJ2-3, with 11 bases that match TRBD2. With 0 bases clipped from V and 5 bases from J, the junction kept 4 bases outside the gene matches. CDR3 length: 16 amino acids. The germline CDR1 and CDR2 sequences are LGHDT and YNNKEL (reference sequence). CDR3 sequence (DNA): TGTGCCAGCAGCCAAGATAGGGGGACTAGCGGAGATACGCAGTATTTT. It yields the protein CASSQDRGTSGDTQYF.